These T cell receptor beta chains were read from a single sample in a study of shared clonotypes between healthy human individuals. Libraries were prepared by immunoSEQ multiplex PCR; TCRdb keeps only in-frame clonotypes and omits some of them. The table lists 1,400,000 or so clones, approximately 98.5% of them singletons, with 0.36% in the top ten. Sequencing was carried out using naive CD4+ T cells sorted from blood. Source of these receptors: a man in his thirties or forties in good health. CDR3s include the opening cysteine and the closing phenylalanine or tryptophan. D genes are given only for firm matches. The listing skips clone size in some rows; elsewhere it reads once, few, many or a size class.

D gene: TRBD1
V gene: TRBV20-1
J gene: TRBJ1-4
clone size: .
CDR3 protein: CSARAEDRLPF
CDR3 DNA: TGCAGTGCTAGAGCTGAGGACAGGTTGCCTTTT

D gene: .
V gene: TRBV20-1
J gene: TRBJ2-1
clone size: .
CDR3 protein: CSGVRSNEQFF
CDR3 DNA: TGCAGTGGTGTTCGGTCCAATGAGCAGTTCTTC

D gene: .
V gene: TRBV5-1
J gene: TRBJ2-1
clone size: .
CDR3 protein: CASSLDTYRIYSGNEQFF
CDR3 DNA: TGCGCCAGCAGCTTGGATACCTACAGGATTTATTCGGGCAATGAGCAGTTCTTC

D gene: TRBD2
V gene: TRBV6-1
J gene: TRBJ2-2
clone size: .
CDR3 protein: CASTPGLADTGELFF
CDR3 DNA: TGTGCCAGCACCCCGGGACTAGCGGACACCGGGGAGCTGTTTTTT

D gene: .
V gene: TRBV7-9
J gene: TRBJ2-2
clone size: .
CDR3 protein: CASSKPMGNTGELFF
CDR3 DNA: TGTGCCAGCAGCAAACCTATGGGAAACACCGGGGAGCTGTTTTTT

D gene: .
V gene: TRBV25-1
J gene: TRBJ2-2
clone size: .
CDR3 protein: CASSELTGNTGELFF
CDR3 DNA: TGTGCCAGCAGTGAATTGACAGGGAACACCGGGGAGCTGTTTTTT

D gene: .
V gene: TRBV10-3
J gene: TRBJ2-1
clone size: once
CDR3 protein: CAISAGHNEQFF
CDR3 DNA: TGTGCCATCAGTGCGGGTCATAATGAGCAGTTCTTC

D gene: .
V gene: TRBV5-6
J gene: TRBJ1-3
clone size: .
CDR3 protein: CASSRPAGNTIYF
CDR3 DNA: TGTGCCAGCAGCCGCCCGGCTGGAAACACCATATATTTT

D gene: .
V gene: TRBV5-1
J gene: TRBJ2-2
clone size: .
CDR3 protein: CATKLAANTGELFF
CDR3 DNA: TGCGCCACCAAACTAGCCGCGAACACCGGGGAGCTGTTTTTT

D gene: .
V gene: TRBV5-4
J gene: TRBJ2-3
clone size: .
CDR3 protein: CASSAKDGPSTDTQYF
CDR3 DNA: TGTGCCAGCAGCGCGAAGGACGGCCCTAGCACAGATACGCAGTATTTT

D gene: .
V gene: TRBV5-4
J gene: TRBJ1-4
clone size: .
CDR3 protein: CASSSGTGATNEKLFF
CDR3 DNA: TGTGCCAGCAGCTCGGGGACGGGCGCAACTAATGAAAAACTGTTTTTT

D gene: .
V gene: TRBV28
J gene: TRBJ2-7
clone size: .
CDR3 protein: CASRTPRGKPYEQYF
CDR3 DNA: TGTGCCAGCAGAACGCCCCGGGGGAAGCCCTACGAGCAGTACTTC

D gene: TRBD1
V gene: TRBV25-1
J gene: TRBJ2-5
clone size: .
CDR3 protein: CASRHRGETQYF
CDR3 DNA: TGTGCCAGCAGGCACAGGGGTGAGACCCAGTACTTC

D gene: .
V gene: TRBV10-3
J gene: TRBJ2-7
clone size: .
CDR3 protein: CAIGRSSYEQYF
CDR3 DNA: TGTGCCATCGGCCGGAGCTCCTACGAGCAGTACTTC

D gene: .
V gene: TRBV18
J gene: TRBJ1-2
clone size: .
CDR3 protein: CASSPLAGNYGYTF
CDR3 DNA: TGTGCCAGCTCACCTTTGGCAGGGAACTATGGCTACACCTTC

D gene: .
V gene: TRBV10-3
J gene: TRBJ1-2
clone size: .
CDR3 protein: CAISESSRGGYTF
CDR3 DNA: TGTGCCATCAGTGAGTCGAGTAGGGGGGGCTACACCTTC

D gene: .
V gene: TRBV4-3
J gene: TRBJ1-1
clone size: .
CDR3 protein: CASSHLGTNTEAFF
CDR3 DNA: TGCGCCAGCAGCCACCTGGGGACGAACACTGAAGCTTTCTTT

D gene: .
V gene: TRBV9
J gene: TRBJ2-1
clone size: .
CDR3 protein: CASSTIRQAHHNEQFF
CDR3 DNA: TGTGCCAGCAGCACGATTCGACAGGCCCACCACAATGAGCAGTTCTTC

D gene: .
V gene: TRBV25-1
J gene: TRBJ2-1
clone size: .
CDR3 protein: CASRETGSSYNEQFF
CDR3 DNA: TGTGCCAGCAGGGAAACAGGGTCCTCCTACAATGAGCAGTTCTTC

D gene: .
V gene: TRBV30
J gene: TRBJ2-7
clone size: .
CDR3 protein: CAWSVRRPYEQYF
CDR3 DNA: TGTGCCTGGAGTGTACGTCGCCCCTACGAGCAGTACTTC

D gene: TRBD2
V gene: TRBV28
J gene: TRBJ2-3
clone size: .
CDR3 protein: CASSPGGTQKQEDTQYF
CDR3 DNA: TGTGCCAGCAGTCCCGGGGGGACCCAAAAGCAGGAAGATACGCAGTATTTT

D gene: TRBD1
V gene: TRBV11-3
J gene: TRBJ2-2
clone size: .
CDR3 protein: CASSTSRGLGELFF
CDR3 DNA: TGTGCCAGCAGCACGTCCAGGGGGCTCGGGGAGCTGTTTTTT

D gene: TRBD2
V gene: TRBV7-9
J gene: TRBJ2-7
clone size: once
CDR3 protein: CASSKRELTYEQYF
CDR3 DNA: TGTGCCAGCAGTAAGCGGGAGTTAACCTACGAGCAGTACTTC

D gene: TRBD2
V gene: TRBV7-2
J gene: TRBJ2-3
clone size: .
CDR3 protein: CASSLESGRLGNTQYF
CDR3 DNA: TGTGCCAGCAGCTTAGAAAGCGGGAGGCTGGGGAATACGCAGTATTTT

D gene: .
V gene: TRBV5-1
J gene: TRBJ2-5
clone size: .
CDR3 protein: CASSLSPSQETQYF
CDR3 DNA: TGCGCCAGCAGCTTGAGCCCCAGTCAAGAGACCCAGTACTTC

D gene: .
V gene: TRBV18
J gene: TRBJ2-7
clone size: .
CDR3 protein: CASSPSAGLGEQYF
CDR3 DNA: TGTGCCAGCTCACCATCGGCAGGGCTAGGCGAGCAGTACTTC

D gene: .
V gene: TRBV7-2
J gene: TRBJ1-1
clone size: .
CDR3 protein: CASSLAVGVRNTEAFF
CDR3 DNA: TGTGCCAGCAGCTTAGCGGTTGGCGTTCGGAACACTGAAGCTTTCTTT

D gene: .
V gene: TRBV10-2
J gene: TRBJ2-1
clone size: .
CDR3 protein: CASSERRATNEQFF
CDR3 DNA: TGCGCCAGCAGTGAGCGGAGGGCGACCAATGAGCAGTTCTTC

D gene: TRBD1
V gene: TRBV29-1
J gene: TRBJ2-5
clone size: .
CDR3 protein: CSVRTGQETQYF
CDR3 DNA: TGCAGCGTTAGGACAGGTCAAGAGACCCAGTACTTC

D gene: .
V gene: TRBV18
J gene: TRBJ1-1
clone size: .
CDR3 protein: CASSPRELMNTEAFF
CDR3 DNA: TGTGCCAGCTCACCGAGGGAACTAATGAACACTGAAGCTTTCTTT